This T cell receptor (beta chain) originates from a study of shared clonotypes between healthy human individuals. Overall study: Per donor, three plates held CD4 naive cells, three held CD4 memory, two held CD8 naive and one held CD8 memory.

Per germline, CDR1 SGHVS and CDR2 FNYEAQ. Germline trimming cut 3 bases from V and 0 bases from J; bases unmatched to any gene: 6. This CDR3 is 16 amino acids long. TCRdb keeps only in-frame clones here, not all; method: immunoSEQ multiplex PCR. Seen here are some 2 million clones, roughly 95% observed once, and the top ten hold more than 0.95%. Concerning this clone itself: Its matching antigen is unknown.

Selected positively for CCR7 and CD45RO-negative, naive CD8 cells excluded terminally differentiated effector memory CD45RA+ cells. Study-level findings and limits: A reduction in generation probabilities was seen for non-shared clonotypes relative to those shared by all four donors. Clonotype sharing across a few donors was observed for around 4.5% of naive CD4 clonotypes. Naive subsets generally exceeded memory subsets in estimated richness.

The sample taken for sequencing was naive CD8+ T cells sorted from blood. The chain recombines TRBV7-6 with TRBJ2-5, with 8 bases matching TRBD2. This receptor was taken from a man younger than 35 in good health. The CDR3 nucleotides are TGTGCCAGCAGCTTGAAACTAGCGGATTACCAAGAGACCCAGTACTTC. It specifies CASSLKLADYQETQYF.